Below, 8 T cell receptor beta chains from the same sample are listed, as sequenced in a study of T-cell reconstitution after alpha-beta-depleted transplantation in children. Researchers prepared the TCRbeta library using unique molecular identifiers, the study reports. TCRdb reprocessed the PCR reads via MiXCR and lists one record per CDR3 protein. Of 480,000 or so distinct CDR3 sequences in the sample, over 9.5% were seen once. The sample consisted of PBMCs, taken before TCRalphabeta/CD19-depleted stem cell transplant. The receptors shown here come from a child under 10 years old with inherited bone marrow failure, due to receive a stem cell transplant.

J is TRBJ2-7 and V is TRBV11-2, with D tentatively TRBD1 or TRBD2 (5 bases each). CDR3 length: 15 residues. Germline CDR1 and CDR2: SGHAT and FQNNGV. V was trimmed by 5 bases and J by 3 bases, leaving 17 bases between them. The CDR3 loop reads CASSPGPVEGYEQYF. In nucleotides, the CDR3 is TGTGCCAGCAGCCCGGGACCCGTCGAGGGCTACGAGCAGTACTTC.

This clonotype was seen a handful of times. The CDR3 reads CSARRAGDRGLYEQYF. CDR3 coding DNA: TGCAGTGCTAGACGGGCAGGGGACCGGGGCCTCTACGAGCAGTACTTC. This chain connects TRBV20-1 to TRBJ2-7, with D perhaps matching TRBD1 (6 bases). Per the germline V gene, CDR1 is DFQATT and CDR2 is SNEGSKA (reference sequence). The length of the CDR3 is 16 residues. Trimming removed 2 bases at V and 3 bases at J, with 20 bases between.

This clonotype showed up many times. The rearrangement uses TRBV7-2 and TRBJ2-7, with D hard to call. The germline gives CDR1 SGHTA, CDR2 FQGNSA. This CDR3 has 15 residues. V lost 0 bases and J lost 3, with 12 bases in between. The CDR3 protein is CASSLAGGPDYEQYF. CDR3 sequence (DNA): TGTGCCAGCAGCTTAGCAGGTGGCCCCGACTACGAGCAGTACTTC.

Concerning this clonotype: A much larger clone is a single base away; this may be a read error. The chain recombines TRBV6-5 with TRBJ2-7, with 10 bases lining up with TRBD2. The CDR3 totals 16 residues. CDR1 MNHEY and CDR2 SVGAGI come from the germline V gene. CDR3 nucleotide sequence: TGTGCCAGCGGTTACTCACTAGCGGGGTGGGGTTACGAGCAGTACTTC. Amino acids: CASGYSLAGWGYEQYF.

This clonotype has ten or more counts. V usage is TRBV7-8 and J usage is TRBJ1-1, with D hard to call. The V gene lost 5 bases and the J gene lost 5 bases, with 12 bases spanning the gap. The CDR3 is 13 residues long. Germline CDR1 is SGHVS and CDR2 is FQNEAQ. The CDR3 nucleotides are TGTGCCAGCAGCCGAAGACGGAATACTGAAGCTTTCTTT. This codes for CASSRRRNTEAFF. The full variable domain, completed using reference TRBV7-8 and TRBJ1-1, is GAGVSQSPRYKVAKRGQDVALRCDPISGHVSLFWYQQALGQGPEFLTYFQNEAQLDKSGLPSDRFFAERPEGSVSTLKIQRTQQEDSAVYLCASSRRRNTEAFFGQGTRLTVV.

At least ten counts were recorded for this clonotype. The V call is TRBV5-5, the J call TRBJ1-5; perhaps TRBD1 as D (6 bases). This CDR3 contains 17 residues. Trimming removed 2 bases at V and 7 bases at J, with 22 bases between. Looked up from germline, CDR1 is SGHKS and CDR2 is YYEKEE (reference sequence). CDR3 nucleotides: TGTGCCAGCAGCTTAGGTGACAGGACGGACCTGATACAGCCCCAGCATTTT. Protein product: CASSLGDRTDLIQPQHF.

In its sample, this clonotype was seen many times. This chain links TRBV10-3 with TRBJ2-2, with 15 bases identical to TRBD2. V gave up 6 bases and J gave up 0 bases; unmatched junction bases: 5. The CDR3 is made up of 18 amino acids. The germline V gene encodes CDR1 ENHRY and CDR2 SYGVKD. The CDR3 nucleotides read TGTGCCATCAGCGCCGGGACTAGCGGGAGGCCGAACACCGGGGAGCTGTTTTTT. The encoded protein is CAISAGTSGRPNTGELFF.

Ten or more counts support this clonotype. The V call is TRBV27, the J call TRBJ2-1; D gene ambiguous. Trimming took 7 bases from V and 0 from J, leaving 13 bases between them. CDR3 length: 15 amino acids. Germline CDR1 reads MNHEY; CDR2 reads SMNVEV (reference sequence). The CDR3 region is CASTPGGSSYNEQFF. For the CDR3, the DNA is TGTGCCAGCACCCCCGGTGGAAGCTCCTACAATGAGCAGTTCTTC.